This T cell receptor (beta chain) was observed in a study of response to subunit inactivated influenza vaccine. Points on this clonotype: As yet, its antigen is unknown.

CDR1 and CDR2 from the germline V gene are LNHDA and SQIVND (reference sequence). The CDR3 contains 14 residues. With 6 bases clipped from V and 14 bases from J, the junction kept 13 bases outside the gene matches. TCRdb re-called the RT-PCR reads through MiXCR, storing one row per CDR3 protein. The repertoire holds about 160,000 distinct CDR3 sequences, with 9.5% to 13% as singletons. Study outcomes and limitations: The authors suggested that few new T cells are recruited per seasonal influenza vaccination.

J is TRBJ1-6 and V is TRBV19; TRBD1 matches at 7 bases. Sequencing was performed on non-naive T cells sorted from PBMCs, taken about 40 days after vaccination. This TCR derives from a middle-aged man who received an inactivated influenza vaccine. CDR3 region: CASSQGDSLLALHF. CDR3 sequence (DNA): TGTGCCAGTAGCCAGGGGGACAGCCTCCTGGCCCTCCACTTT.